One sample yielded the 8 T cell receptor beta chains listed below, sequenced in a study of blood T cell repertoires in COVID-19. This table comes from immunoSEQ multiplex PCR, and its TCRdb copy is limited to in-frame clones, with some not included. Here the sample spans approximately 150,000 clones, 80% to 90% being singletons. The sample taken for sequencing was peripheral blood. Receptors originate from a woman of 80 years or more with acute or convalescent COVID-19.

The CDR3 loop reads CASSLEGTSGRAVKTQYF. The DNA of the CDR3 is TGCGCCAGCAGCTTGGAGGGGACTAGCGGGAGGGCCGTAAAGACCCAGTACTTC. The chain joins TRBV5-1 to TRBJ2-5; TRBD2 agrees at 16 bases. The CDR3 length is 18 residues. V shed 0 bases and J 6 bases; nucleotides not matched to a gene: 8. The germline V gene has CDR1 SGHRS and CDR2 YFSETQ.

V and J are TRBV4-1 and TRBJ1-2, with a weak D call TRBD1 (5 bases). The V end lost 2 bases, the J end lost 6 bases, and 16 bases lay between the germline ends. The CDR3 has 15 residues. The germline CDR1 and CDR2 sequences are MGHRA and YSYEKL. The CDR3 reads CASSQQGAVFDGYTF. DNA for the CDR3: TGCGCCAGCAGCCAACAGGGTGCTGTCTTCGATGGCTACACCTTC.

The V gene is TRBV28, the J gene TRBJ1-5, with D unclear. The V end lost 1 base, the J end lost 3 bases, and 10 bases lay between the germline ends. Per the germline V gene, CDR1 is MDHEN and CDR2 is SYDVKM. The CDR3 has 15 amino acids. This CDR3 is CASSLFPSDNQPQHF. DNA for the CDR3: TGTGCCAGCAGTTTATTCCCGAGCGACAATCAGCCCCAGCATTTT.

V gene TRBV4-3 combines with J gene TRBJ1-3, with a possible D match to TRBD1 (6 bases). The germline V gene encodes CDR1 LGHNA and CDR2 YSLEER. Trimming removed 0 bases from V and 7 bases from J, with 10 bases in between. The CDR3 totals 14 residues. Here the CDR3 DNA reads TGCGCCAGCAGCCAAGAGGGGCAGGGGAACACCATATATTTT. This encodes CASSQEGQGNTIYF.

The chain carries TRBV7-3 and TRBJ2-1; maybe TRBD2 (6 bases). This CDR3 has 16 amino acids. The V gene's germline CDR1 is SGHTA and CDR2 FQGTGA. V was pared by 0 bases and J by 5 bases, with 14 bases between. The CDR3, as DNA: TGTGCCAGCAGCTTAACAGGCCGCGGAGGGGACAATGAGCAGTTCTTC. Translating gives CASSLTGRGGDNEQFF.

This chain links TRBV14 with TRBJ2-1, with 7 bases aligning to TRBD2. CDR3 length: 18 residues. The ends lost 2 bases at V and 2 bases at J; junction bases unmatched: 12. Germline V lookup: CDR1 SGHDN, CDR2 FVKESK. The CDR3 coding sequence is TGTGCCAGCAGCCAAATGAGGAGGGAGGGCCTCGCCTACAATGAGCAGTTCTTC. The encoded protein is CASSQMRREGLAYNEQFF.

The V gene is TRBV27, the J gene TRBJ1-1, with 7 bases fitting TRBD1. The CDR3 totals 16 residues. The germline V gene has CDR1 MNHEY and CDR2 SMNVEV (reference sequence). Trimming cost V 7 bases and J 6 bases; bases outside gene matches: 17. The CDR3: CASKDPGRQGRAEAFF. CDR3 coding DNA: TGTGCCAGCAAAGATCCGGGTCGACAGGGTAGGGCTGAAGCTTTCTTT.

This clone was observed a handful of times. Other DNA sequences in this specimen translate into the identical CDR3. The chain couples TRBV7-2 to TRBJ2-7, with TRBD1 identical over 8 bases. Trimming removed 4 bases from V and 3 bases from J; junction bases left unmatched: 5. The CDR3 totals 14 residues. CDR1 is SGHTA, CDR2 FQGNSA, per germline. CDR3 in DNA: TGTGCCAGCAGCTCTAGGACAGGGCTCTACGAGCAGTACTTC. Protein sequence: CASSSRTGLYEQYF.